This T cell receptor beta chain comes out of a study of cytomegalovirus exposure and HLA in healthy donors. The PCR contained 60 Vbeta and 13 Jbeta primers. Measured with immunoSEQ multiplex PCR; TCRdb has only the in-frame clones, and not every one. The table includes about 160,000 clones, more than 70% detected once. The CDR3 sequence is 15 residues long. The J segment lost 3 bases and the V segment lost 6 bases, leaving 11 bases of the junction unmatched. Germline V gene data show CDR1 as MNHNS and CDR2 as SASEGT. V usage is TRBV6-1 and J usage is TRBJ2-7, with TRBD2 identical over 7 bases. The clonotype was recovered from a young man in good health and CMV-seronegative. Specimen: PBMCs. The CDR3 nucleotides read TGTGCCAGCAGAATAAGCGGGGAGGGGTTCTACGAGCAGTACTTC. Translating it yields CASRISGEGFYEQYF.